What follows are 30 T cell receptor beta chains derived from one specimen sequenced in a study of early T cells in non-severe SARS-CoV-2 infection. From the 5' RACE reads, TCRdb called clonotypes with MiXCR, one entry per CDR3 protein. The data show tens of thousands of distinct CDR3 sequences, with roughly an eighth seen just once and roughly 4.5% held by the top ten. Sequencing was carried out using whole blood. Receptors were obtained from an adult who was a healthcare worker with PCR-confirmed SARS-CoV-2 infection or an uninfected control (not recorded which).

There are many counts of this clonotype. The gene calls are TRBV7-9 and TRBJ2-1; 9 nucleotides line up with TRBD1. Germline CDR1 reads SEHNR; CDR2 reads FQNEAQ (reference sequence). The CDR3 has 16 residues. After removal of 1 base from V and 5 bases from J, the junction contained 6 bases not matched to a gene. The CDR3: CASSLGTGQGNNEQFF. The CDR3 DNA reads as TGTGCCAGCAGCTTAGGGACGGGACAGGGTAACAATGAGCAGTTCTTC.

The rearrangement joins TRBV5-1 to TRBJ2-3, with TRBD2 matching 7 bases. J was trimmed by 0 bases and V by 0 bases; bases with no gene match: 1. Germline loops: CDR1 SGHRS, CDR2 YFSETQ. This CDR3 is 15 amino acids long. CDR3 sequence: CASSLGDYSTDTQYF. The CDR3 bases are TGCGCCAGCAGCTTGGGGGACTATAGCACAGATACGCAGTATTTT.

The table lists this clonotype with a few counts. The chain links TRBV18 to TRBJ2-7, with unresolved D. Trimming cost V 3 bases and J 0 bases, with 9 bases left between them. CDR3 length: 14 residues. Germline V CDR1 and CDR2: KGHSH, LQKENI. Here the CDR3 DNA reads TGTGCCAGCTCACCGGGCTCGTACTCCTACGAGCAGTACTTC. Translated, it gives CASSPGSYSYEQYF. The full variable domain, in which reference TRBV18 and TRBJ2-7 provide the parts outside the CDR3, is NAGVMQNPRHLVRRRGQEARLRCSPMKGHSHVYWYRQLPEEGLKFMVYLQKENIIDESGMPKERFSAEFPKEGPSILRIQQVVRGDSAAYFCASSPGSYSYEQYFGPGTRLTVT.

This clonotype was found a few times. The rearrangement links TRBV28 to TRBJ2-1; D not certain. Germline CDR1 is MDHEN and CDR2 is SYDVKM. V was pared by 4 bases and J by 5 bases, with 3 bases between. This CDR3 region has 11 residues. CDR3 residues: CASSSHNEQFF. CDR3 sequence (DNA): TGTGCCAGCAGTTCCCACAATGAGCAGTTCTTC.

Here the CDR3 reads CASSLTPGTGGEGEQFF. In nucleotides, the CDR3 is TGTGCCAGCAGCCTTACACCCGGGACAGGGGGTGAGGGTGAGCAGTTCTTC. The chain carries TRBV11-2 and TRBJ2-1, with 11 bases matching TRBD1. This CDR3 has 17 residues. Germline CDR1 SGHAT, CDR2 FQNNGV. J gave up 9 bases and V 5 bases, and 15 bases lay outside the gene matches.

The chain is built from TRBV6-6 and TRBJ2-7; TRBD1 is a possible D gene (6 bases). Germline CDR1 is MNHNY and CDR2 is SVGAGI (reference sequence). The CDR3 is made up of 15 amino acids. The germline V and J ends were trimmed by 2 bases and 2 bases, with 13 bases remaining between them. CDR3 sequence: CASSYARDIPYEQYF. As DNA, the CDR3 is TGTGCCAGCAGTTACGCCCGGGACATTCCCTACGAGCAGTACTTC.

This clonotype came up a few times. The chain joins TRBV9 to TRBJ2-3; a possible D gene is TRBD2 (5 bases). There are 15 residues in the CDR3. In germline, CDR1 is SGDLS, CDR2 YYNGEE. V was trimmed by 0 bases and J by 1 base, leaving 9 bases between them. In DNA, the CDR3 is TGTGCCAGCAGCGTAGGGACTCCCGGCACAGATACGCAGTATTTT. As protein: CASSVGTPGTDTQYF. The full variable domain, rest sourced from reference TRBV9 and TRBJ2-3, is DSGVTQTPKHLITATGQRVTLRCSPRSGDLSVYWYQQSLDQGLQFLIQYYNGEERAKGNILERFSAQQFPDLHSELNLSSLELGDSALYFCASSVGTPGTDTQYFGPGTRLTVL.

This clonotype was seen many times. V usage is TRBV6-5 and J usage is TRBJ2-7, with TRBD1 identical over 7 bases. The CDR3 is 15 residues long. Per the germline V gene, CDR1 is MNHEY and CDR2 is SVGAGI. V lost 5 bases and J lost 3; bases outside the gene matches: 10. CDR3 bases: TGTGCCAGCAGTCGACAGGGCGCCCCTTTCTACGAGCAGTACTTC. This gives the protein CASSRQGAPFYEQYF.

This clonotype came up many times. This sequence joins TRBV18 and TRBJ2-1; D perhaps matches TRBD1 (7 bases). CDR1 and CDR2 (germline): KGHSH, LQKENI. V was cut by 2 bases and J by 6 bases, with 11 bases left in between. This CDR3 is 14 amino acids long. The CDR3 spells CASSPSQGGNEQFF. Written as DNA, the CDR3 is TGTGCCAGCTCACCATCGCAGGGGGGCAATGAGCAGTTCTTC.

Ten or more counts support this clonotype. The chain combines TRBV5-1 with TRBJ2-1, with TRBD1 identical over 8 bases. In germline, CDR1 is SGHRS, CDR2 YFSETQ. The trim removed 4 bases at V and 1 base at J, leaving 7 bases unmatched. The CDR3 has 16 residues. As DNA, the CDR3 is TGCGCCAGCAGCCGAATGACAGGGGCATCCTACAATGAGCAGTTCTTC. This codes for CASSRMTGASYNEQFF.

This clonotype was seen at least ten times. The V gene is TRBV7-8, the J gene TRBJ2-5; 8 bases fit TRBD2. Per germline, CDR1 SGHVS and CDR2 FQNEAQ. The CDR3 covers 18 residues. The junction had 18 bases not matched to a gene; V was cut back by 4 bases and J by 5 bases. CDR3 loop: CASSSNSMNPGLGETQYF. CDR3 coding DNA: TGTGCCAGCAGCTCAAACTCCATGAATCCGGGACTAGGGGAGACCCAGTACTTC.

The chain is built from TRBV29-1 and TRBJ1-1, with TRBD1 matching 7 bases. Germline V lookup: CDR1 SQVTM, CDR2 ANQGSEA. Trimming cost V 4 bases and J 11 bases; bases outside gene matches: 4. The CDR3 is made up of 10 amino acids. The CDR3 here is CSVAEGAAFF. Written as DNA, the CDR3 is TGCAGCGTTGCGGAGGGGGCGGCTTTCTTT.

This clonotype was seen more than once but under ten times. This chain links TRBV20-1 with TRBJ2-3; 10 bases align to TRBD1. Germline V gene data show CDR1 as DFQATT and CDR2 as SNEGSKA (reference sequence). The length of the CDR3 is 14 residues. The J segment lost 2 bases and the V segment lost 6 bases, leaving 5 bases of the junction unmatched. Written as DNA, the CDR3 is TGCAGTGCCTGGACAGGGGGTTACACAGATACGCAGTATTTT. It yields the protein CSAWTGGYTDTQYF.

This clonotype came up many times. This chain connects TRBV12-5 to TRBJ1-6; tentative D call: TRBD1 (6 bases). This CDR3 region has 14 residues. Germline V gene data show CDR1 as LGHNT and CDR2 as FRNRAP. Trimming removed 6 bases at V and 8 bases at J, with 14 bases between. CDR3 in amino acids: CASGPDSLDSPLHF. The CDR3 coding sequence is TGTGCTAGTGGCCCGGACAGTCTAGATTCACCCCTCCACTTT.

This clonotype has just a few counts. This chain links TRBV28 with TRBJ2-7; D is tentatively TRBD1 or TRBD2 (5 bases each). This CDR3 is built from 14 residues. From germline, CDR1 is MDHEN and CDR2 SYDVKM. The V gene lost 3 bases and the J gene lost 2 bases, with 11 bases spanning the gap. The CDR3 loop is CASSFRGVTYEQYF. The CDR3 DNA reads as TGTGCCAGCAGTTTTCGAGGGGTGACCTACGAGCAGTACTTC.

The chain joins TRBV28 to TRBJ2-1, with D perhaps matching TRBD1 or TRBD2 (5 bases each). This CDR3 contains 16 residues. Germline values: CDR1 MDHEN, CDR2 SYDVKM. The V and J ends lost 3 bases and 7 bases respectively, with 19 bases between them. This CDR3 reads CASSLLSVAGRNEQFF. In DNA, the CDR3 is TGTGCCAGCAGTTTGTTGTCGGTGGCAGGGAGAAATGAGCAGTTCTTC.

The chain uses TRBV29-1 and TRBJ1-1; D remains ambiguous. Germline V CDR1 and CDR2: SQVTM, ANQGSEA. Trimming stripped 6 bases from V and 4 bases from J, with 15 bases between. This CDR3 is built from 13 residues. Here the CDR3 DNA reads TGCAGCGTCGAACCCAGACATCTCACTGAAGCTTTCTTT. It specifies CSVEPRHLTEAFF.

The chain joins TRBV30 to TRBJ2-1; TRBD1 is a possible D gene (5 bases). Trimming shortened V by 8 bases and J by 15 bases, and 26 bases separated the two germline ends. The CDR3 runs 13 residues. The germline V gene has CDR1 GTSNPN and CDR2 SVGIG (reference sequence). CDR3 in DNA: TGTGCCACCCAAAACCCCAGGGCACTCCGGTGGTTCTTC. Translated: CATQNPRALRWFF. Full variable domain (outside the CDR3, taken from reference TRBV30 and TRBJ2-1): SQTIHQWPATLVQPVGSPLSLECTVEGTSNPNLYWYRQAAGRGLQLLFYSVGIGQISSEVPQNLSASRPQDRQFILSSKKLLLSDSGFYLCATQNPRALRWFFGPGTRLTVL.

The rearrangement links TRBV28 to TRBJ1-1, with 9 bases identical to TRBD1. Germline CDR1 reads MDHEN; CDR2 reads SYDVKM. The V gene end was trimmed by 6 bases and the J gene end by 1 base; junction bases not matched to a gene: 6. This CDR3 region has 15 residues. CDR3 loop: CASRSWDRENTEAFF. The CDR3 DNA reads as TGTGCCAGCAGATCCTGGGACAGGGAGAACACTGAAGCTTTCTTT.

This clonotype was picked up a small number of times. The chain joins TRBV30 to TRBJ2-2; D is ambiguous. CDR1 GTSNPN and CDR2 SVGIG come from the germline V gene (reference sequence). The CDR3 runs 12 residues. V gave up 5 bases and J gave up 4 bases, with 8 bases separating them. Here the CDR3 DNA reads TGTGCCTGGCGGCCGAGCACCGGGGAGCTGTTTTTT. It translates to CAWRPSTGELFF. The full variable domain, its missing parts supplied by reference TRBV30 and TRBJ2-2, is SQTIHQWPATLVQPVGSPLSLECTVEGTSNPNLYWYRQAAGRGLQLLFYSVGIGQISSEVPQNLSASRPQDRQFILSSKKLLLSDSGFYLCAWRPSTGELFFGEGSRLTVL.

This clonotype was counted many times. The V and J genes are TRBV20-1 and TRBJ2-5, with 12 bases identical to TRBD2. V lost 1 base to trimming and J lost 5 bases; unmatched junction nucleotides: 14. The CDR3 is 18 amino acids. Germline-derived CDR1 and CDR2 are DFQATT and SNEGSKA (reference sequence). The CDR3 nucleotides are TGCAGTGCTAGAGTTCTGGCTAGCGGGAGGGCAGGGGATGAGACCCAGTACTTC. Protein sequence: CSARVLASGRAGDETQYF.

This clonotype was counted ten times or more. Here the CDR3 DNA reads TGTGCCAGCAGCAGACTAGCCGGGTCGGACGAGCAGTACTTC. Translation gives CASSRLAGSDEQYF. The chain joins TRBV7-3 to TRBJ2-7; 7 nucleotides line up with TRBD2. V gave up 5 bases and J gave up 5 bases; unmatched junction bases: 9. Germline V lookup: CDR1 SGHTA, CDR2 FQGTGA. The CDR3 length is 14 residues.

This clonotype was picked up a small number of times. V usage is TRBV30 and J usage is TRBJ2-1; 11 nucleotides match TRBD2. The germline V gene encodes CDR1 GTSNPN and CDR2 SVGIG (reference sequence). This CDR3 has 13 residues. V shed 3 bases and J 9 bases; nucleotides not matched to a gene: 4. CDR3 in DNA: TGTGCCTGGAGCTTAGCGGGAGGGTTTGAGCAGTTCTTC. Residues: CAWSLAGGFEQFF.

V gene TRBV12-5 combines with J gene TRBJ1-2; D may be TRBD1 (6 bases). Germline CDR1 LGHNT, CDR2 FRNRAP. Trimming shortened V by 1 base and J by 8 bases, and 8 bases separated the two germline ends. CDR3 length: 12 residues. For the CDR3, the DNA is TGTGCTAGTGGTTTGGAGGACAGAGGCTACACCTTC. Translated: CASGLEDRGYTF.

In its sample, this clonotype ranks as large. This rearrangement joins TRBV27 to TRBJ2-1; 13 nucleotides match TRBD2. Germline V gene data show CDR1 as MNHEY and CDR2 as SMNVEV (reference sequence). Trimming removed 5 bases from V and 8 bases from J; junction bases left unmatched: 9. CDR3 size: 16 residues. The CDR3 sequence: CASSPRTSGSGDEQFF. CDR3 nucleotides: TGTGCCAGCAGTCCCCGGACTAGCGGGAGTGGCGATGAGCAGTTCTTC.

This chain links TRBV5-1 with TRBJ2-5, with a possible D match to TRBD1 (6 bases). Germline V gives CDR1 SGHRS, CDR2 YFSETQ. This CDR3 is 13 amino acids long. Trimming removed 4 bases at V and 5 bases at J, with 12 bases between. The CDR3 is CASSLQGFETQYF. The CDR3 bases are TGCGCCAGCAGCCTACAGGGTTTTGAGACCCAGTACTTC. Combining the CDR3 with reference TRBV5-1 and TRBJ2-5 gives the whole variable domain KAGVTQTPRYLIKTRGQQVTLSCSPISGHRSVSWYQQTPGQGLQFLFEYFSETQRNKGNFPGRFSGRQFSNSRSEMNVSTLELGDSALYLCASSLQGFETQYFGPGTRLLVL.

The gene calls are TRBV10-3 and TRBJ2-3; D call uncertain. Trimming removed 9 bases from V and 1 base from J, with 11 bases in between. Germline V gives CDR1 ENHRY, CDR2 SYGVKD. This CDR3 has 13 residues. CDR3 amino acids: CAMGSAGTDTQYF. The CDR3 DNA follows: TGTGCCATGGGAAGTGCGGGCACAGATACGCAGTATTTT.

In its sample, this clonotype was seen a few times. The chain has TRBV7-2 and TRBJ1-2; D call uncertain. The V gene's germline CDR1 is SGHTA and CDR2 FQGNSA. The length of the CDR3 is 15 residues. Trimming took off 7 bases at V and 3 bases at J, with 18 bases between the two ends. For the CDR3, the DNA is TGTGCCAGCACCACTGGGAGGCGGGAGGACTATGGCTACACCTTC. This encodes CASTTGRREDYGYTF.

This clonotype was detected only a few times. The chain uses TRBV27 and TRBJ2-1, with 7 bases matching TRBD2. CDR3 size: 14 residues. In germline, CDR1 is MNHEY, CDR2 SMNVEV (reference sequence). With V trimmed by 5 bases and J by 3 bases, 4 bases remained unmatched. As DNA, the CDR3 is TGTGCCAGCAGTACCGAGCGGGACTACAATGAGCAGTTCTTC. It is translated as CASSTERDYNEQFF.

This clonotype was seen many times. CDR3 sequence (DNA): TGTGCCAGCACCATGGCCGGTGGGGATTCACCCCTCCACTTT. The encoded protein is CASTMAGGDSPLHF. The chain has TRBV28 and TRBJ1-6; unclear D gene. Germline CDR1 MDHEN, CDR2 SYDVKM. The length of the CDR3 is 14 residues. V was cut by 7 bases and J by 8 bases, with 15 bases left in between.